The 2 T cell receptor beta chains below all came from one sample that was sequenced in a study of T cell responses to AZD1222 COVID-19 vaccine. Measured with immunoSEQ multiplex PCR; TCRdb has only the in-frame clones, and not every one. There are about 150,000 clones in the sample; approximately 91% occur only once, and over 1% lies in the top ten. This specimen was peripheral blood, taken 28 days after the second AZD1222 dose. The receptors here all came from an adult who received the AZD1222 COVID-19 vaccine.

In its sample, this clone was seen once. This chain connects TRBV5-8 to TRBJ2-3; either TRBD1 or TRBD2 may fit D (5 bases each). This CDR3 region has 15 residues. Trimming stripped 1 base from V and 5 bases from J, with 14 bases between. Germline assignment: CDR1 SGHTS and CDR2 YDEGEE. The CDR3 loop is CASSLWLMGEDTQYF. The DNA for the CDR3 is TGTGCCAGCAGCTTGTGGCTTATGGGGGAAGATACGCAGTATTTT.

In its sample, this clone was seen a few times. This chain joins TRBV6-2 or TRBV6-3 and TRBJ2-1; 7 bases agree with TRBD2. CDR1 and CDR2 from the germline V gene are MNHEY and SVGEGT. The CDR3 runs to 14 residues. Germline trimming cut 2 bases from V and 4 bases from J; bases unmatched to any gene: 2. CDR3 sequence: CASSYSGEYNEQFF. In DNA form, the CDR3 reads TGTGCCAGCAGTTACAGCGGGGAGTACAATGAGCAGTTCTTC.